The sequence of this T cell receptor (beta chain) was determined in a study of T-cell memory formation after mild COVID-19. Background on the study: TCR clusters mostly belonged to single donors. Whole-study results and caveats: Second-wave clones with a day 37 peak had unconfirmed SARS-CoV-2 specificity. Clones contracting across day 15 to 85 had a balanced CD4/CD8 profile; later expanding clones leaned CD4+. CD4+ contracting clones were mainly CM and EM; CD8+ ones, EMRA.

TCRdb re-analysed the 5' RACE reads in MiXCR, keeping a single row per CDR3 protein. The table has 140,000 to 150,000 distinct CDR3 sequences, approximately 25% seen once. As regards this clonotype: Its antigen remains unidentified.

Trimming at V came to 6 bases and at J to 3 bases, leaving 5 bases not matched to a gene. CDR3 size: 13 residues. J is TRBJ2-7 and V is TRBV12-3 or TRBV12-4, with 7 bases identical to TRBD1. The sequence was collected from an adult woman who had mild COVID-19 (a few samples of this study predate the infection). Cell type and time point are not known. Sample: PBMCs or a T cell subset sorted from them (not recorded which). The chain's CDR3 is CASSSGTVYEQYF. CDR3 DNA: TGTGCCAGCAGCTCCGGGACAGTCTACGAGCAGTACTTC.